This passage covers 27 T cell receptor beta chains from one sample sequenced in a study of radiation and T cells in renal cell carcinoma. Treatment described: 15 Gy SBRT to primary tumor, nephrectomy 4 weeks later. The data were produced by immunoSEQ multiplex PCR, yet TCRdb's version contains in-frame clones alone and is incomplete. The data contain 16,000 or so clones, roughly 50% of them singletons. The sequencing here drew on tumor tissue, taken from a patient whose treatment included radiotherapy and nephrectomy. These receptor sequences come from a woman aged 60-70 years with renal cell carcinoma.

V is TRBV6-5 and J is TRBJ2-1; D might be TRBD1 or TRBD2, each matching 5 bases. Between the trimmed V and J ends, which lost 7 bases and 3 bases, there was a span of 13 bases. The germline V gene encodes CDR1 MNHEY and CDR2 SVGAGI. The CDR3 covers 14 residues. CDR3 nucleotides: TGTGCCAGCACCCGGGGCGCCCGCTACAATGAGCAGTTCTTC. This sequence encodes CASTRGARYNEQFF.

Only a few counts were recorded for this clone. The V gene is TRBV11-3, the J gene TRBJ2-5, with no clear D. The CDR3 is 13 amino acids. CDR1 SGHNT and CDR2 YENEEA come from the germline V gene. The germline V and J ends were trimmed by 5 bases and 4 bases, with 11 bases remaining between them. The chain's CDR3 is CASSQISGETQYF. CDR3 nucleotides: TGTGCCAGCAGCCAGATCTCAGGAGAGACCCAGTACTTC.

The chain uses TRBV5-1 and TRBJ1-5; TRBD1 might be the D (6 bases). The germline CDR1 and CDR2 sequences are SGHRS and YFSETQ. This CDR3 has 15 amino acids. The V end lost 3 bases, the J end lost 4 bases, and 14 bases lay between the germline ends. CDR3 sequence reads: CASSSSGQRNQPQHF. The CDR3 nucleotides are TGCGCCAGCAGCTCCTCTGGACAGAGAAATCAGCCCCAGCATTTT.

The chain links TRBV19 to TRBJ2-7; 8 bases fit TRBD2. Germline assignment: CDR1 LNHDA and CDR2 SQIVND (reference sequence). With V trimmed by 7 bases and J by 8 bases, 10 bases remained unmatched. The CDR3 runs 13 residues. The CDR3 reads CASTPTGTSKQYF. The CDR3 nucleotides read TGTGCCAGTACCCCGACCGGGACTAGTAAGCAGTACTTC.

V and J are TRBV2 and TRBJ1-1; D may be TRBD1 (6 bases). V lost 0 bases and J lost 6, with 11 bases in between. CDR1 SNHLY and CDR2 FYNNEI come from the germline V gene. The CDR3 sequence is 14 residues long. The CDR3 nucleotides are TGTGCCAGCAGTGAAGCGATGGACAGCCCTGAAGCTTTCTTT. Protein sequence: CASSEAMDSPEAFF.

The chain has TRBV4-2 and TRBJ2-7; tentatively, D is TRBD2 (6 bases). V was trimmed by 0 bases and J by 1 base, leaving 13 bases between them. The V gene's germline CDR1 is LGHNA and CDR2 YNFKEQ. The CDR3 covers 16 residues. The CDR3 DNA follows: TGTGCCAGCAGCCAAGATCCCGGGACTCCATCCTACGAGCAGTACTTC. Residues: CASSQDPGTPSYEQYF.

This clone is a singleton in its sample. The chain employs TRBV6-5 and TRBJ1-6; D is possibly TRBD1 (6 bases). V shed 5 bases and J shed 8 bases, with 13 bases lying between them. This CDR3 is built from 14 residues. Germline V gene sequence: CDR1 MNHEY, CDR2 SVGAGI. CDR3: CASSLTQGYSPLHF. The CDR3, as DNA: TGTGCCAGCAGTCTCACACAGGGTTATTCACCCCTCCACTTT.

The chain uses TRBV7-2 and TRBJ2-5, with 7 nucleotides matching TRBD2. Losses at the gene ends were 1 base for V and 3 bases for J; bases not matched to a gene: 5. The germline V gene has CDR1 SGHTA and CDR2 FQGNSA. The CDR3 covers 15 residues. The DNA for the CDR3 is TGTGCCAGCAGCTTAGATCCGGCGGGGGAAGAGACCCAGTACTTC. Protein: CASSLDPAGEETQYF.

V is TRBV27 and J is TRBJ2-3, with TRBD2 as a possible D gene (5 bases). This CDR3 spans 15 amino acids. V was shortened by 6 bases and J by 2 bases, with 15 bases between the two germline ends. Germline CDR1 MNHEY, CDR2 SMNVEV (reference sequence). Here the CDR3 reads CASSSIGIHTDTQYF. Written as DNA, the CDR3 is TGTGCCAGCAGCTCCATCGGGATCCACACAGATACGCAGTATTTT.

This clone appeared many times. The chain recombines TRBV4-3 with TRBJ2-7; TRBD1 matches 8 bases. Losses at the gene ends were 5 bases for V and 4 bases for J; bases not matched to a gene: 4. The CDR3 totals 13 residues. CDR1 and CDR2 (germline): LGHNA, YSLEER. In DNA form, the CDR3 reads TGCGCCAGCAGCTTTACAGGGGGATACGAGCAGTACTTC. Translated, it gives CASSFTGGYEQYF.

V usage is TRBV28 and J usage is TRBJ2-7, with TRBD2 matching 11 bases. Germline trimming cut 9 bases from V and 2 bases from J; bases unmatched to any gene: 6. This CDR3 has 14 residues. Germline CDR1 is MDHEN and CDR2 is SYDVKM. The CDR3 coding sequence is TGTGCCAGTAGCGGGGGGGTCCTAACCTACGAGCAGTACTTC. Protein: CASSGGVLTYEQYF.

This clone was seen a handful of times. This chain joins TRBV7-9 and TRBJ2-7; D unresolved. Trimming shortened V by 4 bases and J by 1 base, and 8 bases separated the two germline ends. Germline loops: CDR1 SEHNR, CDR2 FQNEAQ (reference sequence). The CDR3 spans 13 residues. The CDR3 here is CASSSGKSYEQYF. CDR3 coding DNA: TGTGCCAGCAGCTCCGGAAAGTCCTACGAGCAGTACTTC.

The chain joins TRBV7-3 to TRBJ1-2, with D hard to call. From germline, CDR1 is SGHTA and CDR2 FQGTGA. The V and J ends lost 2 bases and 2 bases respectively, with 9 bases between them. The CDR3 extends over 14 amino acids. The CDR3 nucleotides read TGTGCCAGCAGCTTACTACGGCCGAACTATGGCTACACCTTC. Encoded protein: CASSLLRPNYGYTF. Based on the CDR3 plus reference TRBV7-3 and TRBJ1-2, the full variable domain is GAGVSQTPSNKVTEKGKYVELRCDPISGHTALYWYRQSLGQGPEFLIYFQGTGAADDSGLPNDRFFAVRPEGSVSTLKIQRTERGDSAVYLCASSLLRPNYGYTFGSGTRLTVV.

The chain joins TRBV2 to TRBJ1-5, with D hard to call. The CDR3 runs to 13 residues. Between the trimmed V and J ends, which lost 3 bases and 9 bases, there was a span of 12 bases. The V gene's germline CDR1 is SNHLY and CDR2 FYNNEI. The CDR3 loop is CASSERTGWPQHF. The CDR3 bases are TGTGCCAGCAGTGAGAGGACGGGATGGCCCCAGCATTTT.

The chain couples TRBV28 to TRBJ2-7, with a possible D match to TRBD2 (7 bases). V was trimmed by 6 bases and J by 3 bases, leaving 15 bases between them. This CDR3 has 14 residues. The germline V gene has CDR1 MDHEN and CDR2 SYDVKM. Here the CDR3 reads CASSKGGSIYEQYF. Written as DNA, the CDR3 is TGTGCCAGCAGCAAGGGGGGGTCGATCTACGAGCAGTACTTC.

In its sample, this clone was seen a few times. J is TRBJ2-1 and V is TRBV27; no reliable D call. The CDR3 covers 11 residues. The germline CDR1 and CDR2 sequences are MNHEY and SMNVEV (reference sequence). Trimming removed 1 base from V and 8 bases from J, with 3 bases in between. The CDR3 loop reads CASSLFDEQFF. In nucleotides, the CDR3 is TGTGCCAGCAGTTTATTCGATGAGCAGTTCTTC.

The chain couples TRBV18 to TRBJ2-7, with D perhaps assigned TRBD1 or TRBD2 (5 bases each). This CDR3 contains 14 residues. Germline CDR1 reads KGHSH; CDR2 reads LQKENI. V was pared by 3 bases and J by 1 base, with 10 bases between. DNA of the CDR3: TGTGCCAGCTCACCCGGGGCGGCTTCCTACGAGCAGTACTTC. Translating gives CASSPGAASYEQYF.

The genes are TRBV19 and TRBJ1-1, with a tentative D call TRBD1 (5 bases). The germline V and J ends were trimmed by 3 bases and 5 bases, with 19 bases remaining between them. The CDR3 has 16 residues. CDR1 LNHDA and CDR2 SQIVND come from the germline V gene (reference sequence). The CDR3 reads CASSIQGYSGRTEAFF. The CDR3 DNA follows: TGTGCCAGTAGTATCCAGGGTTATAGTGGTAGAACTGAAGCTTTCTTT.

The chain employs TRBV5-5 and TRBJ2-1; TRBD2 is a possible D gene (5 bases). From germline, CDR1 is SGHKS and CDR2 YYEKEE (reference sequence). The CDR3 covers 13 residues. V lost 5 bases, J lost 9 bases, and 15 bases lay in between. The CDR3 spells CASRRETVSEQFF. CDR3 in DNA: TGTGCCAGCAGAAGGGAGACGGTTTCTGAGCAGTTCTTC. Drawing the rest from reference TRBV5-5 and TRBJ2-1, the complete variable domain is DAGVTQSPTHLIKTRGQQVTLRCSPISGHKSVSWYQQVLGQGPQFIFQYYEKEERGRGNFPDRFSARQFPNYSSELNVNALLLGDSALYLCASRRETVSEQFFGPGTRLTVL.

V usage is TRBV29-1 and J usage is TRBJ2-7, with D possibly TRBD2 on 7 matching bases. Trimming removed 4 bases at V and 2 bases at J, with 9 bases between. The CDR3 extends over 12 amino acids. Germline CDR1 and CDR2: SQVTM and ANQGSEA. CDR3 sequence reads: CSVAGGPYEQYF. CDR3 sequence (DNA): TGCAGCGTTGCGGGGGGCCCCTACGAGCAGTACTTC.

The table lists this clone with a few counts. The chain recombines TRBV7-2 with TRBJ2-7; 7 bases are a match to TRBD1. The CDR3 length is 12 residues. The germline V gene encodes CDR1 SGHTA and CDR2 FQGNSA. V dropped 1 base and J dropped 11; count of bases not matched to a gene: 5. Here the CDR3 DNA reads TGTGCCAGCAGCTTAGAAGAGGGGGCGAAGTACTTC. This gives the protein CASSLEEGAKYF.

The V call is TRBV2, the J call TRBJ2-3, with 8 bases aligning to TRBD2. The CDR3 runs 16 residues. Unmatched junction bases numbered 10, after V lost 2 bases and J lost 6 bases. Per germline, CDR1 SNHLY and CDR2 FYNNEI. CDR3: CASSETWSGGLDTQYF. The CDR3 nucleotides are TGTGCCAGCAGTGAAACCTGGAGCGGGGGTCTTGATACGCAGTATTTT.

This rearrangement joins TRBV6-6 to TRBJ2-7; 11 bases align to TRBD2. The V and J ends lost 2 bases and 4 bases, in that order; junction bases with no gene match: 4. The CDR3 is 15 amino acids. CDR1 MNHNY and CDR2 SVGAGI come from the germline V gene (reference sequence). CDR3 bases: TGTGCCAGCAGTTACGGGTCTAGCGGGAGGTACGAGCAGTACTTC. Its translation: CASSYGSSGRYEQYF.

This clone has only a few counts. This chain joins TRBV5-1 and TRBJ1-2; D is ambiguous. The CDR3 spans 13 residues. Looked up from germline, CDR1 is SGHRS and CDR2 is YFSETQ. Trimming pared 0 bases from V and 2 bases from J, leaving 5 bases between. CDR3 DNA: TGCGCCAGCAGCTTGGGGTCGAACTATGGCTACACCTTC. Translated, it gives CASSLGSNYGYTF.

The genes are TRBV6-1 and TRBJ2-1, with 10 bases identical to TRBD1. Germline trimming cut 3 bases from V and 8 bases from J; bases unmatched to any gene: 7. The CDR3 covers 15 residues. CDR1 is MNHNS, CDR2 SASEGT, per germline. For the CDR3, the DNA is TGTGCCAGCAGTGACGTTGGACAGGGGGTCTATGAGCAGTTCTTC. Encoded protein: CASSDVGQGVYEQFF.

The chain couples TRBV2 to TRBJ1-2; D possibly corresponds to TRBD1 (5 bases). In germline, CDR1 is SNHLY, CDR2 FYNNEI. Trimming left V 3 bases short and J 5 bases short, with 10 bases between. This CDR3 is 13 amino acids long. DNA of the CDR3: TGTGCCAGCAGTGAGCAACAGGATTATGGCTACACCTTC. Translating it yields CASSEQQDYGYTF.

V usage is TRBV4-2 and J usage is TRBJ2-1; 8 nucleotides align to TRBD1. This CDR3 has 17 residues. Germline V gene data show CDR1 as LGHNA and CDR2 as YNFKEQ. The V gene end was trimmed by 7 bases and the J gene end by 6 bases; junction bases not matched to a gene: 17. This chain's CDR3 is CASTPTGTGGYRNEQFF. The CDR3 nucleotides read TGTGCCAGCACACCGACCGGAACAGGGGGGTATCGCAATGAGCAGTTCTTC.